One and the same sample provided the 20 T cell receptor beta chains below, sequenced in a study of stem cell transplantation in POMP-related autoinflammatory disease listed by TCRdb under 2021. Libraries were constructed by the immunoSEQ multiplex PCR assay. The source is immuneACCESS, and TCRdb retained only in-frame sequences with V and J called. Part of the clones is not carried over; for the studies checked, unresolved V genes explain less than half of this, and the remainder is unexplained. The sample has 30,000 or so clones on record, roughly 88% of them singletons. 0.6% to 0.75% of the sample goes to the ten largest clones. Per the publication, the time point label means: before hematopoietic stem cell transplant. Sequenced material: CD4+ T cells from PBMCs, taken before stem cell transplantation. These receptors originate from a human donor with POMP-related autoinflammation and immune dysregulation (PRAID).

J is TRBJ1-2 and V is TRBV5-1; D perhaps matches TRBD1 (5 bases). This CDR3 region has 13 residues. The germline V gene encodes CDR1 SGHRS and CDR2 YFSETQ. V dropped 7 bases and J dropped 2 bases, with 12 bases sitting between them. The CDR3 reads CASSTGQNYGYTF. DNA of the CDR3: TGCGCCAGCTCCACGGGGCAGAACTATGGCTACACCTTC.

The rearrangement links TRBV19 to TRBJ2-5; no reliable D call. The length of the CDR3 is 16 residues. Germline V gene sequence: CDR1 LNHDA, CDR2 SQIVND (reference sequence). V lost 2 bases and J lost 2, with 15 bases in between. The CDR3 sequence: CASSISPDGRQETQYF. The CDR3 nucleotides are TGTGCCAGTAGTATATCCCCGGACGGCCGGCAAGAGACCCAGTACTTC.

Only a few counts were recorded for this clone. This chain's CDR3 is CASSSAGEDGYTF. CDR3 bases: TGTGCCAGCAGTTCCGCAGGGGAGGATGGCTACACCTTC. The chain uses TRBV6-6 and TRBJ1-2, with a possible D match to TRBD1 (6 bases). Looked up from germline, CDR1 is MNHNY and CDR2 is SVGAGI (reference sequence). The ends were cut back, 4 bases at V and 6 bases at J, with 12 bases in the middle. The CDR3 runs 13 residues.

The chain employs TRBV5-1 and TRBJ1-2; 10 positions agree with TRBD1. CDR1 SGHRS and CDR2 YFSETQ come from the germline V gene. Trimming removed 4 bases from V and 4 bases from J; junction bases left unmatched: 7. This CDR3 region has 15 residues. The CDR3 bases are TGCGCCAGCAGCGTCCCGGGACAGGGGCCCTATGGCTACACCTTC. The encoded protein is CASSVPGQGPYGYTF.

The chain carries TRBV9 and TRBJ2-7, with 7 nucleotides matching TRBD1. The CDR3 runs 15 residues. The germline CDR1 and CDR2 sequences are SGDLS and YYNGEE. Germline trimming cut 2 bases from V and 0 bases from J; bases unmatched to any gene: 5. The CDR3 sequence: CASSVGQTSSYEQYF. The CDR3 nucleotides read TGTGCCAGCAGCGTGGGACAGACGAGCTCCTACGAGCAGTACTTC.

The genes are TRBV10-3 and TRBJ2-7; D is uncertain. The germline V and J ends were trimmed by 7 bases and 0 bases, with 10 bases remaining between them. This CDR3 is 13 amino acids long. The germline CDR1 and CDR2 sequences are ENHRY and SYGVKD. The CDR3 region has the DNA TGTGCCATCACAGGACCAGGCTCCTACGAGCAGTACTTC. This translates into CAITGPGSYEQYF.

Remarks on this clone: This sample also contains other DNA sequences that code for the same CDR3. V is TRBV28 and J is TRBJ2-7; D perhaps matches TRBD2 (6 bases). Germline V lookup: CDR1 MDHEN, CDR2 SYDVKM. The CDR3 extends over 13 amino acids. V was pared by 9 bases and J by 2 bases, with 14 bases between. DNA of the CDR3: TGTGCCAGTCACCTCGGGGGAACCTACGAGCAGTACTTC. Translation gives CASHLGGTYEQYF.

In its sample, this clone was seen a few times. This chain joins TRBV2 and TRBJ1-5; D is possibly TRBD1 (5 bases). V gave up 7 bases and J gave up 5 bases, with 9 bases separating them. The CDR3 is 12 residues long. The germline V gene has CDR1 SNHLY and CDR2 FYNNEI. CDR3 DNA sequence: TGTGCCAGCATGGGGGACCATCAGCCCCAGCATTTT. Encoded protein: CASMGDHQPQHF.

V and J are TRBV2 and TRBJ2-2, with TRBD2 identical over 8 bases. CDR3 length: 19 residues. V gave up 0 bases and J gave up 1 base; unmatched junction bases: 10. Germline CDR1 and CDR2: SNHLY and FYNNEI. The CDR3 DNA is TGTGCCAGCAGTGAAGCGCTTCTCGGACTAGCAATGAACACCGGGGAGCTGTTTTTT. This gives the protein CASSEALLGLAMNTGELFF.

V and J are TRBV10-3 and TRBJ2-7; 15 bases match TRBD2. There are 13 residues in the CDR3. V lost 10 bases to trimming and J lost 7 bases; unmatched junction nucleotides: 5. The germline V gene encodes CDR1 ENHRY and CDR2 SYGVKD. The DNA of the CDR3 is TGTGCCACCAGGACTAGCGGGAGGGCGGAGCAGTACTTC. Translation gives CATRTSGRAEQYF.

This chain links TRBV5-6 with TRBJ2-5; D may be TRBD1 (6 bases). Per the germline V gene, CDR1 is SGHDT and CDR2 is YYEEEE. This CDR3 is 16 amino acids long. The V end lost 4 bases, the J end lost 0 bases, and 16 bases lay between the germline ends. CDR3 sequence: CASSPNYGQNQETQYF. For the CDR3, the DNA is TGTGCCAGCAGCCCCAATTACGGACAGAACCAAGAGACCCAGTACTTC.

The CDR3 region has the DNA TGCGCCAGCAGCCAAGAGTCGCAGCGCACAGATACGCAGTATTTT. This sequence encodes CASSQESQRTDTQYF. The rearrangement links TRBV4-1 to TRBJ2-3; no reliable D call. Germline V gene data show CDR1 as MGHRA and CDR2 as YSYEKL. V was trimmed by 0 bases and J by 1 base, leaving 8 bases between them. The CDR3 runs 15 residues.

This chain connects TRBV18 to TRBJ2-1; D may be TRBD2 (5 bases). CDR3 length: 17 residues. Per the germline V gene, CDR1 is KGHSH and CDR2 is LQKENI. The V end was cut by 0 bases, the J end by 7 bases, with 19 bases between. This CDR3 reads CASSPPVGAPFWNEQFF. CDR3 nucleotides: TGTGCCAGCTCACCACCGGTGGGAGCCCCCTTCTGGAATGAGCAGTTCTTC.

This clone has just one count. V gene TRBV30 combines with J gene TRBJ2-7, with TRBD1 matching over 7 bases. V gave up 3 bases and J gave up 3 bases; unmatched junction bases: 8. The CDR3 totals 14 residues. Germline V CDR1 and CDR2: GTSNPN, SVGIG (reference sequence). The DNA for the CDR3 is TGTGCCTGGAGACCCTTTTGGGACAGCTACGAGCAGTACTTC. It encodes CAWRPFWDSYEQYF.

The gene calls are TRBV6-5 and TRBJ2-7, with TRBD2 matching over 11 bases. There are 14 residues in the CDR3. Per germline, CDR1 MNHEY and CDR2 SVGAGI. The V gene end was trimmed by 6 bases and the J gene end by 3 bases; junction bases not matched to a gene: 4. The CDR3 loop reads CASRRTSGSYEQYF. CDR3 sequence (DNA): TGTGCCAGCAGACGAACTAGCGGGAGCTACGAGCAGTACTTC.

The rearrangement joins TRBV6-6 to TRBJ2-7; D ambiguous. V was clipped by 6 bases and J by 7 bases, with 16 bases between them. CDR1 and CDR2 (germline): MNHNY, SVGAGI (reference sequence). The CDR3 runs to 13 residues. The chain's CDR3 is CASRSGFLGEQYF. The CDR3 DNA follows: TGTGCCAGCAGGTCCGGGTTTTTAGGGGAGCAGTACTTC.

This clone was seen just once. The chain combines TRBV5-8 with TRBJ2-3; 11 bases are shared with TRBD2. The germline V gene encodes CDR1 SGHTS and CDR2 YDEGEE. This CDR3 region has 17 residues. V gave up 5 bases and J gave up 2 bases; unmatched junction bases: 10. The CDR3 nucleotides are TGTGCCAGCAGTCTGACTCTAGCGGGAGGACTCACAGATACGCAGTATTTT. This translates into CASSLTLAGGLTDTQYF.

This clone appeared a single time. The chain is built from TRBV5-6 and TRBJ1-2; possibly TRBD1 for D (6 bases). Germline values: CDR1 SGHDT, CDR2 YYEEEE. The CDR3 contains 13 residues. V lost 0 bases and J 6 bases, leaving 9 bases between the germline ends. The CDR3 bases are TGTGCCAGCAGCTTGGGGGCAGGGGATGGCTACACCTTC. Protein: CASSLGAGDGYTF.

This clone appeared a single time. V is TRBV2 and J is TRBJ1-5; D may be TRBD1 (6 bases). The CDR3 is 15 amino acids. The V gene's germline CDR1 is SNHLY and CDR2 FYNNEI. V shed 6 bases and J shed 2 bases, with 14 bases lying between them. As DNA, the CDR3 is TGTGCCAGCAGGCAGGGGCTCCGGGGCAATCAGCCCCAGCATTTT. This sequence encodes CASRQGLRGNQPQHF.

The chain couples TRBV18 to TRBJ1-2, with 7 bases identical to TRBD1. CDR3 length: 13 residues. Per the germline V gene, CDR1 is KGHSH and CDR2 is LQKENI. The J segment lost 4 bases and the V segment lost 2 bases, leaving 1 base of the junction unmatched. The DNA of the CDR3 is TGTGCCAGCTCACCAGGACAGGTCTATGGCTACACCTTC. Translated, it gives CASSPGQVYGYTF.